This paragraph covers one T cell receptor beta chain sequence. The antigen is unknown. Here immunoSEQ multiplex PCR was the method, and the copy in TCRdb shows in-frame clones only, minus some. The sample carries over 120,000 clones, more than 80% recorded once. The data are from a study of T cell responses to AZD1222 COVID-19 vaccine. Study observations and caveats: White British people made up most donors, females outnumbered males, and clonal diversity was possibly underestimated. There were repertoire samples only from the period after the peak T cell response. Seropositive at baseline were only a handful of AZD1222 recipients.

The sequence was collected from an adult in good health. The sample here was peripheral blood, taken on day 0 of AZD1222 vaccination.

CDR3 residues: CAIDRVHQPQHF. In DNA form, the CDR3 reads TGTGCCATCGACAGGGTCCATCAGCCCCAGCATTTT. J is TRBJ1-5 and V is TRBV19; 7 nucleotides agree with TRBD1. The ends lost 10 bases at V and 5 bases at J; junction bases unmatched: 5. This CDR3 comprises 12 residues. Germline lookup yields CDR1 LNHDA and CDR2 SQIVND (reference sequence).